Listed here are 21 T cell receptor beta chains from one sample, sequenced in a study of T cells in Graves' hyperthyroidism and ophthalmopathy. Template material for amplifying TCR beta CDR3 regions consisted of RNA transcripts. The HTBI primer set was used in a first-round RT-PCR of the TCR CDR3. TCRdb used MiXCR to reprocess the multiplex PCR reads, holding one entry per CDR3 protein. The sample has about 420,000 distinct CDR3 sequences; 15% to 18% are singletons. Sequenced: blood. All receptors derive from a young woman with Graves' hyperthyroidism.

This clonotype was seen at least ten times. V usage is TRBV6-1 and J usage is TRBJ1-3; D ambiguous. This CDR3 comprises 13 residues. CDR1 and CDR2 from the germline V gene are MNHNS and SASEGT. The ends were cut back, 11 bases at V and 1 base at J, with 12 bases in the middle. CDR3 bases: TGTGCCGTACGGAGTTCATCTGGAAACACCATATATTTT. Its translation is CAVRSSSGNTIYF.

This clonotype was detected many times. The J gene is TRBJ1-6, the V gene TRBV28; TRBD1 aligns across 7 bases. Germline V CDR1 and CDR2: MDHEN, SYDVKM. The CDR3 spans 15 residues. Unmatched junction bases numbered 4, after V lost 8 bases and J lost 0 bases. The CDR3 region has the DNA TGTGCCAGCTCGACAGGGAGCTCCTATAATTCACCCCTCCACTTT. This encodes CASSTGSSYNSPLHF.

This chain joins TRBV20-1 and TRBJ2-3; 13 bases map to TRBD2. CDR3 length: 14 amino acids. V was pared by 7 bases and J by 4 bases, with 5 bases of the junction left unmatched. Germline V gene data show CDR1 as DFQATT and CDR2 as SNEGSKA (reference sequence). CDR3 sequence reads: CSVRTSGGADTQYF. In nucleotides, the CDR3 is TGCAGTGTCCGGACTAGCGGGGGCGCAGATACGCAGTATTTT.

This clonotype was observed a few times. Written as DNA, the CDR3 is TGTGCCAGCACCAACTTGACAGGGTTCACCGGGGAGCTGTTTTTT. It translates to CASTNLTGFTGELFF. The chain has TRBV7-8 and TRBJ2-2; 7 nucleotides line up with TRBD1. The CDR3 is made up of 15 amino acids. V lost 7 bases, J lost 4 bases, and 9 bases stayed unmatched. The germline gives CDR1 SGHVS, CDR2 FQNEAQ.

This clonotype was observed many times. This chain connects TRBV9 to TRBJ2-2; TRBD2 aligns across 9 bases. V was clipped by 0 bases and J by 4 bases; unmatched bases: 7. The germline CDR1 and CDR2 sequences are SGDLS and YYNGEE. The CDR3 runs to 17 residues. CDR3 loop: CASSVGHGGGATGELFF. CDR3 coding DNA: TGTGCCAGCAGCGTAGGGCACGGCGGGGGGGCCACCGGGGAGCTGTTTTTT.

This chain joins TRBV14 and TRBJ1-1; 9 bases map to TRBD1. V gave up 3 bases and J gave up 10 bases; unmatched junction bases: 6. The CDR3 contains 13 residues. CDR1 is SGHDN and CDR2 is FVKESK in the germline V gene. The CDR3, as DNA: TGTGCCAGCAGCCAGACGGACAGGGGACGAGCTTTCTTT. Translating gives CASSQTDRGRAFF.

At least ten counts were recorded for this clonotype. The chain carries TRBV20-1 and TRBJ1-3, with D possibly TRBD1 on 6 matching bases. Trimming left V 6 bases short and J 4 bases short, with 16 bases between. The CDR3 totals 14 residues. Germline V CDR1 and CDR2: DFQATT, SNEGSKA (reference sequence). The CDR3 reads CSAAPTGSGNTIYF. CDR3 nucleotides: TGCAGTGCCGCCCCCACAGGGTCCGGAAACACCATATATTTT.

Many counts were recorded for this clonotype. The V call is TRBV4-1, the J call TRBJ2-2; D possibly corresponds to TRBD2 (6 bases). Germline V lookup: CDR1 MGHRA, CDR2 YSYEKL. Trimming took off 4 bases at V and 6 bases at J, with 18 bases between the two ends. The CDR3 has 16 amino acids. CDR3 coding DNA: TGCGCCAGCAGCCCCTTGGGCGCGGGAAGCCCCGGGGAGCTGTTTTTT. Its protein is CASSPLGAGSPGELFF.

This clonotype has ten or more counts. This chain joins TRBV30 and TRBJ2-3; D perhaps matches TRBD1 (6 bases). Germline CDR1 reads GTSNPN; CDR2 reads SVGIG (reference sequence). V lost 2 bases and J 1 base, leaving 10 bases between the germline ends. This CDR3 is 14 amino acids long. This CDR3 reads CAWSTKGGTDTQYF. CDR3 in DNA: TGTGCCTGGAGTACGAAGGGGGGCACAGATACGCAGTATTTT.

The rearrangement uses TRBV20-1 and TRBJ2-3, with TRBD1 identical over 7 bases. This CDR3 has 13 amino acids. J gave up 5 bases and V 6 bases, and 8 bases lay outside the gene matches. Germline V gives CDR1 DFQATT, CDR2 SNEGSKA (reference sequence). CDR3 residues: CSAMRGRRDTQYF. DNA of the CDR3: TGCAGTGCCATGAGGGGGCGGAGAGATACGCAGTATTTT.

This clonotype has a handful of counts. This CDR3 is CASSLRGGSSPLHF. CDR3 DNA: TGTGCCAGCAGCTTAAGGGGGGGAAGTTCACCCCTCCACTTT. The rearrangement uses TRBV13 and TRBJ1-6, with a possible D match to TRBD1 (6 bases). The CDR3 has 14 amino acids. With 2 bases removed from V and 9 bases from J, the gap between germline ends came to 11 bases. Germline lookup yields CDR1 PRHDT and CDR2 FYEKMQ (reference sequence). Combining the CDR3 with reference TRBV13 and TRBJ1-6 gives the whole variable domain AAGVIQSPRHLIKEKRETATLKCYPIPRHDTVYWYQQGPGQDPQFLISFYEKMQSDKGSIPDRFSAQQFSDYHSELNMSSLELGDSALYFCASSLRGGSSPLHFGNGTRLTVT.

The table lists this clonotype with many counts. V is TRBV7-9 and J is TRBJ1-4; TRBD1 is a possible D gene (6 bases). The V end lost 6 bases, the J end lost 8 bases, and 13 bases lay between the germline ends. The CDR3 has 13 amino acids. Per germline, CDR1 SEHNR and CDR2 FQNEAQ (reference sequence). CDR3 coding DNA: TGTGCCAGCAGGTTGACAGGAAACGAAAAACTGTTTTTT. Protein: CASRLTGNEKLFF.

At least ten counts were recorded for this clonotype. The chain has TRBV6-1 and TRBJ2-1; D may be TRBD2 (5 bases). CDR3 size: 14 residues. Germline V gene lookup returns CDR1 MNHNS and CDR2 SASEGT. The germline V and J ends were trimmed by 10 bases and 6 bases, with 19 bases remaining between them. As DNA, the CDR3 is TGTGCCATCCCAATCTCGGGGAACCCCAATGAGCAGTTCTTC. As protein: CAIPISGNPNEQFF.

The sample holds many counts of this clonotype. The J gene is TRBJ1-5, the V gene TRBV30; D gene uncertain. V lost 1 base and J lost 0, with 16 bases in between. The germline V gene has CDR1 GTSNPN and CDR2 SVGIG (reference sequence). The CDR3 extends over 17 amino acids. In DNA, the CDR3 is TGTGCCTGGAGTGCCGGACTCACTAGCTTTAGCAATCAGCCCCAGCATTTT. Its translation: CAWSAGLTSFSNQPQHF.

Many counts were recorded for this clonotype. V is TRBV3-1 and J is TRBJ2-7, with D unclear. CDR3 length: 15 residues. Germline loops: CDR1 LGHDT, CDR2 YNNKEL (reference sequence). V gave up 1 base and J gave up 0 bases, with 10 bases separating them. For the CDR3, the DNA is TGTGCCAGCAGCCAAGGTAGTCTAGGCTCCTACGAGCAGTACTTC. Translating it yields CASSQGSLGSYEQYF.

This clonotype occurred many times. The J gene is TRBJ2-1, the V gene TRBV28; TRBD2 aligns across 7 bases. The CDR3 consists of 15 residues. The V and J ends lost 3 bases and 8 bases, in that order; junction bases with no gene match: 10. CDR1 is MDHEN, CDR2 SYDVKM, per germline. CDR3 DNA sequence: TGTGCCAGCAGTTTGGGGGGGGGTGTACTGGATGAGCAGTTCTTC. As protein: CASSLGGGVLDEQFF.

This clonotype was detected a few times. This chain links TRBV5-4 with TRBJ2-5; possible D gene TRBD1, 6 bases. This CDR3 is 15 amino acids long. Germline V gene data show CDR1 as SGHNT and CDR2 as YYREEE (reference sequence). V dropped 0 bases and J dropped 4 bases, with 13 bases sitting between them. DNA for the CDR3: TGTGCCAGCAGCTTGGACAGGGTTACGGTAGAGACCCAGTACTTC. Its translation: CASSLDRVTVETQYF.

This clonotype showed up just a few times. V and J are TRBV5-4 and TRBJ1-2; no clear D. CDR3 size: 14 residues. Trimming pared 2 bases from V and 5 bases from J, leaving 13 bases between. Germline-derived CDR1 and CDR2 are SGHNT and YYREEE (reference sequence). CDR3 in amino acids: CASSFNGVSYGYTF. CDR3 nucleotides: TGTGCCAGCAGCTTTAACGGGGTTTCATATGGCTACACCTTC.

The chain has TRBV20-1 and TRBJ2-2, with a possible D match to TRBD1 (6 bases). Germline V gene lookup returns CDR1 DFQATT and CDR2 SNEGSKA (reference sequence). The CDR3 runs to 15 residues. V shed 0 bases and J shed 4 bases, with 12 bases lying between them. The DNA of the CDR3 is TGCAGTGCTAGAGAGCCTACAGGGTCCACCGGGGAGCTGTTTTTT. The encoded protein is CSAREPTGSTGELFF.

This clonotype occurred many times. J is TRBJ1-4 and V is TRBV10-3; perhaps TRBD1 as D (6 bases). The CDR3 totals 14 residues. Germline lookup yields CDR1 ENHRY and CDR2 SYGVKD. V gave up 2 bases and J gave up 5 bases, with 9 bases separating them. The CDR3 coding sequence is TGTGCCATCAGTGAGGCAGGGGCAAATGAAAAACTGTTTTTT. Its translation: CAISEAGANEKLFF.

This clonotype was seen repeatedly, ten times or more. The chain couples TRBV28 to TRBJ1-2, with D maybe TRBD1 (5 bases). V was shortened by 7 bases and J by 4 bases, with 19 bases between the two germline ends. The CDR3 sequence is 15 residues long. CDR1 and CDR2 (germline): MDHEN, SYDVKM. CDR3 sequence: CASTDLDGGSYGYTF. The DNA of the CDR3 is TGTGCCAGCACCGACCTGGACGGGGGGAGCTATGGCTACACCTTC.